This TCR beta chain emerged from a study of cytomegalovirus exposure and HLA in healthy donors. The CDR3 loop spans 19 amino acids. J lost 0 bases, V lost 5 bases, and 14 bases had no gene match. The germline V gene has CDR1 KGHSH and CDR2 LQKENI. Vbeta (60) and Jbeta (13) primers were used in the PCR. Assay used: immunoSEQ multiplex PCR; TCRdb lists only in-frame clones, some missing. Among over 70,000 clones listed, approximately 77% were seen once. The sequence derives from a man aged 30 to 39 in good health and CMV-seronegative. The rearrangement links TRBV18 to TRBJ2-1, with 9 bases that match TRBD2. Specimen: PBMCs. CDR3 sequence (DNA): TGTGCCAGCTCAAGAGGAGGTCCTAGCGGGGTGAGCTCCTACAATGAGCAGTTCTTC. Its protein product is CASSRGGPSGVSSYNEQFF.